The rows below give T cell receptor beta chains drawn from one sample of a study of T cell responses to AZD1222 COVID-19 vaccine. TCRdb keeps only in-frame clones here, not all; method: immunoSEQ multiplex PCR. In the table there are approximately 110,000 clones, about 90% of which are singletons. Material: peripheral blood, obtained on day 0 of AZD1222 vaccination. The receptors come from an adult in good health. Both conserved end residues are part of each CDR3. A D gene is named only where the DNA matches it firmly. The size field is filled for only some rows; it gives once, few, many or a size class.

>few|.|TRBV12-3/TRBV12-4|TRBJ2-7
CASTQGGVYEQYF
TGTGCCAGCACCCAAGGTGGGGTGTACGAGCAGTACTTC
>.|.|TRBV19|TRBJ1-4
CASRLRGGQSEKLFF
TGTGCCAGCCGCCTACGCGGGGGGCAAAGTGAAAAACTGTTTTTT
>.|.|TRBV25-1|TRBJ2-7
CASSRPGLGGEQYF
TGTGCCAGCAGTAGGCCGGGTCTAGGCGGCGAGCAGTACTTC
>once|TRBD1|TRBV19|TRBJ1-4
CASRRTGTGDEKLFF
TGTGCCAGTAGACGGACCGGGACAGGTGATGAAAAACTGTTTTTT
>.|.|TRBV25-1|TRBJ1-5
CASSEENQPQHF
TGTGCCAGCAGTGAAGAGAATCAGCCCCAGCATTTT
>.|TRBD1|TRBV7-2|TRBJ1-5
CASSSDRDQPQHF
TGTGCCAGCAGCTCTGACAGGGACCAGCCCCAGCATTTT
>.|TRBD2|TRBV29-1|TRBJ2-1
CSVEGGMSSYNEQFF
TGCAGCGTTGAGGGGGGGATGAGCTCCTACAATGAGCAGTTCTTC
>once|.|TRBV24-1|TRBJ2-2
CATSQTDTGELFF
TGTGCCACCAGTCAGACCGACACCGGGGAGCTGTTTTTT
>.|.|TRBV5-1|TRBJ1-1
CASSREVNTEAFF
TGCGCCAGCAGCCGCGAAGTGAACACTGAAGCTTTCTTT
>once|TRBD1|TRBV5-1|TRBJ1-2
CASSLARDSRGREVYTF
TGCGCCAGCAGCTTGGCCAGGGACAGCCGGGGAAGAGAGGTCTACACCTTC
>.|.|TRBV2|TRBJ2-1
CASTRGHNYNEQFF
TGTGCCAGCACGCGAGGACACAACTACAATGAGCAGTTCTTC
>.|.|TRBV13|TRBJ1-2
CASSEGRVHGYTF
TGTGCCAGCAGCGAGGGTAGGGTTCATGGCTACACCTTC
>.|TRBD1|TRBV19|TRBJ1-5
CASSRGQGRANQPQHF
TGTGCCAGTAGTAGGGGACAGGGAAGGGCGAATCAGCCCCAGCATTTT
>.|TRBD1|TRBV5-6|TRBJ2-4
CASSPGQGASDIQYF
TGTGCCAGCAGCCCCGGACAGGGGGCGTCGGACATTCAGTACTTC
>.|.|TRBV5-1|TRBJ2-7
CASSLEGPGEDEQYF
TGCGCCAGCAGCTTGGAGGGGCCAGGGGAGGACGAGCAGTACTTC
>.|.|TRBV7-3|TRBJ2-7
CASSLNPGPYEQYF
TGTGCCAGCAGCTTAAATCCAGGGCCCTACGAGCAGTACTTC
>.|.|TRBV3-1/TRBV3-2|TRBJ1-1
CASSQGRWNTEAFF
TGTGCCAGCAGCCAGGGCCGATGGAACACTGAAGCTTTCTTT
>.|.|TRBV5-6|TRBJ1-5
CASSSSGVQPQHF
TGTGCCAGCAGCTCCTCAGGGGTTCAGCCCCAGCATTTT
>.|TRBD1|TRBV29-1|TRBJ2-5
CSGLDPTGGETQYF
TGCAGCGGGCTTGACCCGACAGGGGGAGAGACCCAGTACTTC
>.|.|TRBV30|TRBJ1-6
CAWSTPGVGPLHF
TGTGCCTGGAGTACCCCCGGGGTGGGCCCCCTCCACTTT
>.|.|TRBV7-9|TRBJ1-3
CASSSSTGTGNTIYF
TGTGCCAGCAGCTCCTCGACAGGTACTGGAAACACCATATATTTT
>once|.|TRBV7-2|TRBJ2-5
CASSLRAQQETQYF
TGTGCCAGCAGCTTGCGGGCGCAGCAAGAGACCCAGTACTTC
>.|TRBD1|TRBV29-1|TRBJ2-2
CSVVGQTNTGELFF
TGCAGCGTTGTGGGACAGACGAACACCGGGGAGCTGTTTTTT
>.|.|TRBV7-9|TRBJ2-7
CASRLWGDNEQYF
TGTGCCAGCAGGTTGTGGGGAGACAACGAGCAGTACTTC
>.|.|TRBV24-1|TRBJ2-2
CATGDGANTGELFF
TGTGCCACCGGCGACGGCGCGAACACCGGGGAGCTGTTTTTT
>.|.|TRBV5-6|TRBJ2-5
CASSIPRVGAVETQYF
TGTGCCAGCAGCATCCCCAGGGTCGGGGCGGTAGAGACCCAGTACTTC
>.|TRBD1|TRBV6-5|TRBJ1-5
CASSYLGQGQPQHF
TGTGCCAGCAGTTACTTGGGACAGGGGCAGCCCCAGCATTTT
>.|TRBD1|TRBV6-2/TRBV6-3|TRBJ2-3
CASSSGTGSDTQYF
TGTGCCAGCAGTTCAGGGACAGGGAGCGATACGCAGTATTTT
>once|.|TRBV3-1/TRBV3-2|TRBJ1-2
CASSLMTAPNYGYTF
TGTGCCAGCAGCCTAATGACAGCACCTAACTATGGCTACACCTTC
>.|.|TRBV12-3/TRBV12-4|TRBJ2-7
CASSPGTYEQYF
TGTGCCAGCAGCCCGGGCACCTACGAGCAGTACTTC
>.|.|TRBV20-1|TRBJ1-2
CSAIPALRYTF
TGCAGTGCAATTCCCGCCTTGCGCTACACCTTC
>.|.|TRBV5-1|TRBJ2-6
CASSPIPSFSGANVLTF
TGCGCCAGCAGCCCTATCCCATCATTCTCTGGGGCCAACGTCCTGACTTTC
>.|.|TRBV6-5|TRBJ2-1
CASSWARAYEQFF
TGTGCCAGCAGTTGGGCCCGTGCCTATGAGCAGTTCTTC
>.|.|TRBV6-2/TRBV6-3|TRBJ2-4
CASSYSIQGGNIQYF
TGTGCCAGCAGTTACTCGATACAGGGAGGAAACATTCAGTACTTC
>.|.|TRBV25-1|TRBJ1-2
CASTPGQHSYGYTF
TGTGCCAGCACCCCCGGACAGCATAGCTATGGCTACACCTTC
>.|.|TRBV5-1|TRBJ2-3
CASSPRKRSASTDTQYF
TGCGCCAGCAGCCCAAGGAAAAGGAGTGCTAGCACAGATACGCAGTATTTT
>.|TRBD1|TRBV19|TRBJ1-5
CASSAGQAGNQPQHF
TGTGCCAGTAGTGCTGGACAGGCGGGCAATCAGCCCCAGCATTTT
>.|.|TRBV29-1|TRBJ1-1
CSARGRRESEAFF
TGCAGCGCCCGGGGTCGGAGGGAATCAGAAGCTTTCTTT
>many|.|TRBV7-7|TRBJ2-2
CASSPAVPGVNTGELFF
TGTGCTAGCAGCCCAGCGGTTCCAGGTGTCAACACCGGGGAGCTGTTTTTT
>few|.|TRBV29-1|TRBJ1-4
CSVCVGVGTNEKLFF
TGCAGCGTTTGCGTGGGGGTAGGGACTAATGAAAAACTGTTTTTT
>.|.|TRBV10-3|TRBJ1-6
CAISPTENSPLHF
TGTGCCATCAGTCCCACGGAAAATTCACCCCTCCACTTT